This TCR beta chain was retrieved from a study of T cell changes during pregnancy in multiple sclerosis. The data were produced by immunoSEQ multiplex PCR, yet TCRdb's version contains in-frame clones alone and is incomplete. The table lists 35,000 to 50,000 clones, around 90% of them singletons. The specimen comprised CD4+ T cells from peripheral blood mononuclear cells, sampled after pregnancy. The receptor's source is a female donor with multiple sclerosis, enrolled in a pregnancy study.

CDR3 in amino acids: CASSWTGNYGYTF. CDR3 sequence (DNA): TGTGCCAGCTCCTGGACAGGGAACTATGGCTACACCTTC. The chain couples TRBV7-9 to TRBJ1-2, with 8 bases aligning to TRBD1. This CDR3 has 13 amino acids. Trimming took 8 bases from V and 2 from J; bases not matched to a gene: 4. CDR1 and CDR2 from the germline V gene are SEHNR and FQNEAQ (reference sequence).